This entry features one T cell receptor beta chain sequence. The antigen is undetermined. The DNA input per sorted-subset replicate PCR was about 0.2 ug, corresponding to 28,000 or so T cell genomes. This table comes from immunoSEQ multiplex PCR, and its TCRdb copy is limited to in-frame clones, with some not included. This table has roughly 1 million clones, 75% to 80% appearing once. This sample was taken from a study of shared clonotypes between healthy human individuals. Study as a whole: In total, the donors were two women and a few men aged 18 to 49.

Germline CDR1 is MDHEN and CDR2 is SYDVKM. Trimming shortened V by 4 bases and J by 4 bases, and 13 bases separated the two germline ends. This CDR3 has 14 amino acids. Regarding the study as a whole: When naive CD4 clonotypes were compared across four donors, about 4.8% were shared. Deeper or shallower sequencing was expected to change how clonotypes are shared among donors.

The sequence was collected from a man between 18 and 29 years old in good health. Some clones in this sample may be carry-over from other donors' samples. This chain connects TRBV28 to TRBJ1-2; D call uncertain. Sequenced material: memory CD4+ T cells from PBMCs. The subset was: CD45RA-negative fraction. The CDR3 sequence: CASSSSGSGYGYTF. CDR3 DNA sequence: TGTGCCAGCAGTTCCTCGGGGAGCGGCTATGGCTACACCTTC.